The entry below describes one T cell receptor (beta chain). The sample originates from a study of Ad26.COV2.S vaccination and SARS-CoV-2 variants. Treatment in this sample: around 19 received Ad26.COV2.S at low or high dose, single or two shots; a few received placebo; per-sample allocation not given. The samples were gathered on day 63 after the first injection of vaccine or placebo. Germline CDR1 MNHNS, CDR2 SASEGT. The ends were cut back, 0 bases at V and 2 bases at J, with 17 bases in the middle. This CDR3 spans 18 amino acids. The method was immunoSEQ multiplex PCR; TCRdb's version includes in-frame clones alone and lacks a portion of them. This sample has hundreds of thousands of clones, with 80% to 90% found just once.

The sequences come from peripheral blood, collected in a trial of Ad26.COV2.S vaccine versus placebo. The origin of this receptor is a person aged 18-65 years who received the Ad26.COV2.S COVID-19 vaccine or a placebo. V is TRBV6-1 and J is TRBJ1-3; no clear D. The CDR3 DNA is TGTGCCAGCAGTGAAGCGGTGCGGGCGGAACGACCTGGAAACACCATATATTTT. Translation gives CASSEAVRAERPGNTIYF.